This T cell receptor beta chain was sequenced for a study of identifying expanded T cells in peripheral blood. Repertoires were generated with immunoSEQ multiplex PCR, while TCRdb's copy carries only in-frame clones and drops some. This sample has tens of thousands of clones, with approximately 89% found just once. The CDR3 has 16 residues. Trimming stripped 4 bases from V and 3 bases from J, with 18 bases between. Germline-derived CDR1 and CDR2 are SQVTM and ANQGSEA. This sequence joins TRBV29-1 and TRBJ2-2; tentative D call: TRBD2 (6 bases). Sequenced: blood. This receptor was taken from a person aged 18 to 75 in good health. The CDR3: CSVGGPTSPDTGELFF. The CDR3 DNA reads TGCAGCGTTGGGGGACCTACTAGCCCCGACACCGGGGAGCTGTTTTTT.